This entry is about one T cell receptor beta chain. Antigen specificity is unknown. This table comes from immunoSEQ multiplex PCR, and its TCRdb copy is limited to in-frame clones, with some not included. The top ten clones hold approximately 15% of a sample with under 20,000 clones, about 80% of them seen once. This sample is drawn from a study of T cell responses to AZD1222 COVID-19 vaccine. Study conclusions and caveats: Across the whole spike, CD4 TCRs peaked at regions 160-218 and 743-854. Only a handful of AZD1222 recipients were seropositive at baseline. Spike-specific TCR breadth and depth were elevated following two AZD1222 doses. Reportedly, close to half of spike-specific TCRs are directed against unmutated variant regions.

The source material was peripheral blood, sampled 28 days after the second AZD1222 dose. The sequence was obtained from an adult who received the AZD1222 COVID-19 vaccine.

In DNA, the CDR3 is TGTGCCAGCTCACCCCGACTAGCGGGGGGTACCTACAATGAGCAGTTCTTC. Encoded protein: CASSPRLAGGTYNEQFF. This chain links TRBV18 with TRBJ2-1; 13 nucleotides match TRBD2. The germline V gene encodes CDR1 KGHSH and CDR2 LQKENI. Germline trimming cut 3 bases from V and 2 bases from J; bases unmatched to any gene: 4. This CDR3 has 17 residues.